This T cell receptor beta chain was obtained from a study of identical twins. J gave up 6 bases and V 6 bases, and 7 bases lay outside the gene matches. This CDR3 has 15 residues. One entry per CDR3 protein, called by TCRdb with MiXCR from the 5' RACE reads. The sample consists of hundreds of thousands of distinct CDR3 sequences, about 12% of them appearing once. This same sample was also part of a study on yellow fever vaccine responses in identical twins.

This chain uses TRBV12-3 or TRBV12-4 with TRBJ2-1; 11 nucleotides align to TRBD2. The clonotype comes from a woman aged 18-29 years in good health. The sequencing input was CD8+ T cells sorted from blood. The CDR3 coding sequence is TGTGCCAGCAGCTTCACTAGCGGGAGCGGCAATGAGCAGTTCTTC. Translating gives CASSFTSGSGNEQFF.